Given below is one TCR beta chain in context. The data were obtained in a study of blood T cell repertoires in COVID-19. Whole-study context: Sites in the United States, Italy and Spain provided acute and convalescent COVID-19 samples.

Trimming stripped 2 bases from V and 6 bases from J, with 11 bases between. Germline CDR1 and CDR2: MNHEY and SVGEGT. The CDR3 extends over 13 amino acids. Per the authors' pipeline: Amplifying reference gene primers gave estimates of nucleated cell counts. Clones were sequenced by immunoSEQ multiplex PCR, and TCRdb holds only the in-frame ones, with some missing. The DNA was the basis for D and trimming; V, J and clone size are from that table. Of 160,000 or so clones in the sample, approximately 87% were seen once. The sequenced material came from peripheral blood. The receptor was isolated from an older woman with acute or convalescent COVID-19. The chain carries TRBV6-2 or TRBV6-3 and TRBJ2-7, with D tentatively TRBD2 (5 bases). CDR3 protein: CASSYRASIEQYF. The CDR3 bases are TGTGCCAGCAGTTACAGGGCTAGCATCGAGCAGTACTTC.